The rows below give T cell receptor beta chains drawn from one sample of a study of T cells after posttransplantation cyclophosphamide. Clones were read by immunoSEQ multiplex PCR, and TCRdb kept only the in-frame ones, dropping some. There are under 50,000 clones in the sample, none observed a single time. Sequenced input: PBMCs. The receptors shown here come from a woman between 50 and 59 years old in good health and a related stem cell transplant donor. Each CDR3 is given with its conserved first and last residue. The order of the fields is J gene, V gene, CDR3 protein.

TRBJ2-7,TRBV6-5,CASTQFPPGFYEQYF
TRBJ2-5,TRBV4-2,CASSQDKGVTGRQETQYF
TRBJ2-4,TRBV7-9,CASSLGDIGGSKNIQYF
TRBJ1-1,TRBV30,CAWNYMNTEAFF
TRBJ1-2,TRBV28,CASRFQGRSGYTF
TRBJ2-7,TRBV4-3,CASSLTLEGEQYF
TRBJ1-1,TRBV7-9,CASSLAREAFF
TRBJ1-2,TRBV6-5,CASAKKPGGLYGYTF
TRBJ2-3,TRBV4-1,CASSQPGLAGGGTDTQYF
TRBJ2-5,TRBV13,CASSWRSPHQETQYF
TRBJ2-3,TRBV18,CASSAGVSGGSTDTQYF
TRBJ1-1,TRBV2,CASSKQGETEAFF
TRBJ1-4,TRBV5-1,CASSLQSTGVGEKLFF
TRBJ1-6,TRBV4-1,CASSPRQIENNSPLHF
TRBJ2-6,TRBV7-2,CASSSAGGAGANVLTF
TRBJ1-2,TRBV28,CASSSPGPTRYTF
TRBJ1-2,TRBV2,CASSREDGVNYGYTF
TRBJ1-1,TRBV28,CASRSRRIIEAFF
TRBJ1-5,TRBV18,CASSPLGKSNQPQHF
TRBJ2-3,TRBV12-5,CASGSGQAGDTQYF
TRBJ1-1,TRBV4-3,CASSHDTGNTEAFF
TRBJ2-7,TRBV10-3,CAISEPRTGYSYEQYF
TRBJ1-1,TRBV7-9,CASSASTGEYTEAFF
TRBJ1-2,TRBV5-4,CASSLRDRGPPGF
TRBJ1-3,TRBV2,CASSPQGGGNTIYF
TRBJ2-7,TRBV7-6,CASSPSRDYYEQYF
TRBJ1-2,TRBV27,CASSLSDPTRDYGYTF
TRBJ2-5,TRBV6-5,CASSYSTGVKTQYF
TRBJ2-1,TRBV18,CASSPLGQEHNEQFF
TRBJ1-1,TRBV9,CASSVADTSGAFF
TRBJ1-1,TRBV4-2,CASSQPGFVGTEAFF
TRBJ1-1,TRBV5-6,CASSSFKSPGTEAFF
TRBJ2-3,TRBV10-3,CAIGLAGSTDTQYF
TRBJ2-3,TRBV19,CASHYRGRGDTQYF
TRBJ1-2,TRBV30,CAWSVFGERRRDGYTF
TRBJ2-7,TRBV5-5,CASSLRGTDYEQYF
TRBJ2-1,TRBV18,CASSPWTEEQFF
TRBJ2-7,TRBV28,CASRTDLSGYFDEQYF
TRBJ1-6,TRBV6-1,CASRINFPDSPLHF
TRBJ2-7,TRBV6-6,CASGYYFSDEQYF
TRBJ2-3,TRBV5-4,CASSTGTVSTDTQYF
TRBJ1-6,TRBV6-1,CASSVPLGQRNSPLHF
TRBJ2-3,TRBV2,CASSRTVSTDTQYF
TRBJ2-7,TRBV5-1,CASKLWYTRSGVSYEQYF
TRBJ2-6,TRBV28,CASTSYRPLGVLTF
TRBJ1-5,TRBV19,CASSPQGGGQPQHF
TRBJ2-7,TRBV5-1,CASSAGGKRGHEQYF
TRBJ1-2,TRBV19,CASSTRDEARYGYTF
TRBJ2-7,TRBV7-9,CASSPLREGIYEQYF
TRBJ2-5,TRBV11-2,CASSLATGYQETQYF
TRBJ1-4,TRBV15,CATSRDRGGSANEKLFF
TRBJ1-5,TRBV28,CASSLWGGSNQPQHF
TRBJ2-7,TRBV10-3,CAISEPSAGVPLYEQYF